The rows below give T cell receptor beta chains drawn from one sample of a study of blood T cell repertoires in COVID-19. Libraries were prepared by immunoSEQ multiplex PCR; TCRdb keeps only in-frame clonotypes and omits some of them. The table has 130,000 to 150,000 clones, approximately 81% seen once. The sequencing sample was made of peripheral blood. These receptors were collected from a human donor in a cohort sampled during active COVID-19. The CDR3 runs from the conserved cysteine through the conserved F or W. D genes are given only for firm matches. Where a row states a size, it is once, few, many or the class of an expanded clone; other rows omit it.

v_gene	d_gene	j_gene	abundance	CDR3aa	CDR3nt
TRBV6-5	TRBD1	TRBJ2-7	-	CASSRDRGHGEQYF	TGTGCCAGTTCCCGGGACAGGGGGCATGGCGAGCAGTACTTC
TRBV7-9	TRBD1	TRBJ2-1	-	CASSLTGDNEQFF	TGTGCCAGCAGCTTAACAGGGGACAATGAGCAGTTCTTC
TRBV28	TRBD2	TRBJ2-1	-	CASTTSGRAGGNEQFF	TGTGCCAGCACCACTAGCGGGAGGGCCGGCGGTAATGAGCAGTTCTTC
TRBV20-1	-	TRBJ2-3	-	CSASERTSTDTQYF	TGCAGTGCTAGTGAGCGGACTAGCACAGATACGCAGTATTTT
TRBV25-1	-	TRBJ1-5	-	CASSDSRVSNQPQHF	TGTGCCAGCAGTGATTCTCGAGTTAGCAATCAGCCCCAGCATTTT
TRBV6-5	TRBD2	TRBJ2-1	few	CATRLAGNNFF	TGTGCCACCCGACTAGCGGGAAATAACTTCTTC
TRBV7-9	-	TRBJ2-4	-	CASSFTAADIQYF	TGTGCCAGCAGCTTTACCGCGGCGGACATTCAGTACTTC
TRBV28	-	TRBJ1-2	-	CASSSPRGPNYGYTF	TGTGCCAGCAGTTCCCCCAGGGGTCCCAACTATGGCTACACCTTC
TRBV5-1	-	TRBJ2-7	-	CASSPTGTYEQYF	TGCGCCAGCAGCCCCACAGGGACCTACGAGCAGTACTTC
TRBV4-1	TRBD1	TRBJ2-7	-	CASSRDRGYEQYF	TGCGCCAGCAGCCGTGACAGGGGTTACGAGCAGTACTTC
TRBV5-1	-	TRBJ1-5	few	CASSFPLQNDSNQPQHF	TGCGCCAGCAGCTTTCCTTTACAGAACGATAGCAATCAGCCCCAGCATTTT
TRBV7-9	-	TRBJ2-5	-	CASGHQGETQYF	TGTGCCAGCGGACACCAGGGAGAGACCCAGTACTTC
TRBV5-1	-	TRBJ2-7	-	CASSLVGSVSYEQYF	TGCGCCAGCAGCTTGGTGGGTAGCGTCTCCTACGAGCAGTACTTC
TRBV5-1	-	TRBJ2-7	-	CASSSGTDRASYEQYF	TGCGCCAGCAGCTCGGGGACTGACAGGGCATCCTACGAGCAGTACTTC
TRBV7-9	-	TRBJ1-4	-	CASSNRQARNEKLFF	TGTGCCAGCAGCAACCGACAGGCCCGAAATGAAAAACTGTTTTTT
TRBV19	TRBD1	TRBJ1-5	-	CAADRGFRVNQPQHF	TGTGCAGCTGACAGGGGGTTTCGAGTCAATCAGCCCCAGCATTTT
TRBV29-1	TRBD2	TRBJ2-7	-	CSVEPAGVREQYF	TGCAGCGTTGAGCCAGCGGGAGTGCGCGAGCAGTACTTC
TRBV4-2	-	TRBJ1-6	-	CASSQDGLIAYNSPLHF	TGTGCCAGCAGCCAAGATGGACTAATCGCGTATAATTCACCCCTCCACTTT
TRBV29-1	-	TRBJ2-5	-	CSVESWGQETQYF	TGCAGCGTTGAAAGTTGGGGGCAGGAGACCCAGTACTTC
TRBV11-3	TRBD2	TRBJ2-1	-	CASSLTQLAGAFTEQFF	TGTGCCAGCAGCTTAACTCAACTAGCGGGAGCCTTCACTGAGCAGTTCTTC
TRBV6-5	TRBD1	TRBJ1-3	once	CASRDRASGNTIYF	TGTGCCAGCAGGGACAGGGCATCGGGAAACACCATATATTTT
TRBV6-2/TRBV6-3	TRBD1	TRBJ1-5	-	CASSTTKQGQPQHF	TGTGCCAGCAGCACAACCAAACAGGGGCAGCCCCAGCATTTT
TRBV11-2	TRBD1	TRBJ2-5	-	CASSLGLLPGQGSAETQYF	TGTGCCAGCAGCTTAGGTCTTCTTCCGGGACAGGGGTCTGCGGAGACCCAGTACTTC
TRBV5-1	-	TRBJ2-7	-	CASSSGTLPYEQYF	TGCGCCAGCAGCTCCGGGACTCTCCCGTACGAGCAGTACTTC
TRBV28	TRBD2	TRBJ2-2	few	CANTLAVNTGELFF	TGTGCCAACACACTAGCGGTGAACACCGGGGAGCTGTTTTTT
TRBV28	-	TRBJ2-7	-	CASRVPGPPYEQYF	TGTGCCAGCAGAGTCCCCGGTCCTCCCTACGAGCAGTACTTC
TRBV18	TRBD2	TRBJ2-3	many	CASSPRTSVGDTQYF	TGTGCCAGCTCACCGCGGACTAGCGTGGGAGATACGCAGTATTTT
TRBV20-1	-	TRBJ2-1	-	CSARGYNEQFF	TGCAGTGCCCGCGGGTACAATGAGCAGTTCTTC
TRBV19	TRBD1	TRBJ1-5	-	CASGHGTGVVQPQHF	TGTGCCAGTGGTCATGGGACAGGGGTGGTTCAGCCCCAGCATTTT
TRBV7-9	-	TRBJ1-5	-	CASSLGTNSNQPQHF	TGTGCCAGCAGCTTAGGGACAAATAGCAATCAGCCCCAGCATTTT
TRBV4-3	TRBD2	TRBJ2-3	-	CASSQGAPGLAGGNTQYF	TGCGCCAGCAGCCAAGGGGCCCCGGGACTAGCGGGGGGCAATACGCAGTATTTT
TRBV3-1/TRBV3-2	-	TRBJ2-6	-	CASSHTGSSGANVLTF	TGTGCCAGCAGCCACACAGGGAGCTCTGGGGCCAACGTCCTGACTTTC
TRBV6-5	-	TRBJ1-2	-	CASSYSDNRGYTF	TGTGCCAGCAGTTACTCGGACAATCGGGGCTACACCTTC
TRBV28	-	TRBJ1-3	once	CASSLTGYGNTIYF	TGTGCCAGCAGTCTTACAGGGTATGGAAACACCATATATTTT
TRBV6-6	TRBD1	TRBJ2-7	-	CASSYGTGPSYEQYF	TGTGCCAGCAGTTACGGGACAGGCCCTTCCTACGAGCAGTACTTC
TRBV9	-	TRBJ1-1	-	CASSSAGLNTEAFF	TGTGCCAGCAGCTCCGCGGGACTGAACACTGAAGCTTTCTTT
TRBV5-1	-	TRBJ2-5	-	CASSPGVGQETQYF	TGCGCCAGCAGCCCGGGGGTGGGGCAAGAGACCCAGTACTTC
TRBV7-9	-	TRBJ1-1	-	CASSLTGRRTEAFF	TGTGCCAGCAGCTTGACTGGGAGGAGGACTGAAGCTTTCTTT
TRBV9	-	TRBJ1-2	-	CASRDDSGYTF	TGTGCCAGCAGAGACGACAGCGGCTACACCTTC
TRBV7-3	TRBD2	TRBJ2-2	-	CASSLPRTSGPGELFF	TGTGCCAGCAGCTTACCTAGGACTAGCGGGCCCGGGGAGCTGTTTTTT
TRBV6-5	-	TRBJ1-4	-	CASRLDSRNEKLFF	TGTGCCAGCAGATTGGACAGTCGTAATGAAAAACTGTTTTTT
TRBV21-1	-	TRBJ2-3	-	CASSKQGAGLSTDTQYF	TGTGCCAGCAGCAAACAAGGGGCCGGACTAAGCACAGATACGCAGTATTTT
TRBV6-5	TRBD1	TRBJ1-6	-	CASSYGTGHNSPLHF	TGTGCCAGCAGTTACGGGACAGGGCATAATTCACCCCTCCACTTT
TRBV5-4	TRBD1	TRBJ2-1	-	CASSPGTGGTNEQFF	TGTGCCAGCAGCCCTGGGACAGGGGGAACCAATGAGCAGTTCTTC
TRBV6-2/TRBV6-3	-	TRBJ2-7	-	CASSSPAGEKREQYF	TGTGCCAGCAGTTCCCCGGCAGGGGAAAAACGCGAGCAGTACTTC
TRBV5-1	TRBD2	TRBJ2-1	-	CASSESGTGTSGYNEQFF	TGCGCCAGCAGCGAGTCCGGGACGGGGACTAGCGGCTACAATGAGCAGTTCTTC
TRBV29-1	TRBD1	TRBJ2-3	-	CSVEGGQGATDTQYF	TGCAGCGTTGAGGGGGGACAGGGGGCAACAGATACGCAGTATTTT
TRBV9	TRBD2	TRBJ2-3	-	CASSVVSAGGGTQYF	TGTGCCAGCAGCGTAGTTTCCGCGGGAGGAGGTACGCAGTATTTT
TRBV7-2	TRBD2	TRBJ2-7	-	CASSLGPSGSPGEQYF	TGTGCCAGCAGCTTAGGTCCTAGCGGGAGTCCGGGGGAGCAGTACTTC
TRBV28	TRBD2	TRBJ2-7	few	CASSPLAGLRDEQYF	TGTGCCAGCAGTCCTCTAGCGGGACTGCGGGACGAGCAGTACTTC
TRBV28	TRBD1	TRBJ2-1	-	CASSSPGQGYSVHYNEQFF	TGTGCCAGCAGTTCCCCGGGACAGGGATACAGCGTGCACTACAATGAGCAGTTCTTC
TRBV4-2	TRBD2	TRBJ2-7	once	CASSQEREAYEQYF	TGTGCCAGCAGCCAAGAGCGGGAGGCCTACGAGCAGTACTTC
TRBV18	-	TRBJ1-1	-	CASSPLRDKNTEAFF	TGTGCCAGCTCACCACTCCGGGACAAGAACACTGAAGCTTTCTTT
TRBV6-6	TRBD1	TRBJ2-4	-	CASSRGQDPNIQYF	TGTGCCAGCAGCCGTGGACAGGACCCAAACATTCAGTACTTC
TRBV15	-	TRBJ2-7	-	CATSREILRGSYEQYF	TGTGCCACCAGCAGAGAGATCCTCAGAGGGTCCTACGAGCAGTACTTC